Each of the 29 T cell receptor beta chains below was sequenced from the same sample in a study of blood T cell repertoires in COVID-19. Sequenced by immunoSEQ multiplex PCR; TCRdb stores in-frame clones only, minus some. This sample has about 400,000 clones, with around 86% found just once. The sequenced material came from peripheral blood. The receptor set was obtained from a human donor in a cohort sampled during active COVID-19.

The J gene is TRBJ2-1, the V gene TRBV6-6; 7 bases match TRBD2. V gave up 6 bases and J gave up 3 bases; unmatched junction bases: 8. In germline, CDR1 is MNHNY, CDR2 SVGAGI (reference sequence). This CDR3 has 15 residues. As DNA, the CDR3 is TGTGCCAGCAGGTCTGGCGGGGGAGGCTACAATGAGCAGTTCTTC. Protein sequence: CASRSGGGGYNEQFF.

J is TRBJ1-2 and V is TRBV19; possible D gene TRBD1, 5 bases. The germline V gene encodes CDR1 LNHDA and CDR2 SQIVND (reference sequence). The CDR3 extends over 14 amino acids. The V end was cut by 4 bases, the J end by 0 bases, with 9 bases between. The CDR3 protein is CASSTTGANYGYTF. The CDR3 region has the DNA TGTGCCAGTAGTACAACAGGAGCTAACTATGGCTACACCTTC.

In its sample, this clone was seen a few times. The sample contains more than one DNA sequence encoding this CDR3. The rearrangement joins TRBV9 to TRBJ1-4, with D unclear. This CDR3 is 14 amino acids long. Germline CDR1 is SGDLS and CDR2 is YYNGEE. Between the trimmed V and J ends, which lost 0 bases and 0 bases, there was a span of 3 bases. CDR3 in DNA: TGTGCCAGCAGCGTAGCGGCAACTAATGAAAAACTGTTTTTT. Residues: CASSVAATNEKLFF.

The chain is built from TRBV7-9 and TRBJ2-2; a possible D gene is TRBD2 (6 bases). The V and J ends lost 5 bases and 7 bases respectively, with 26 bases between them. CDR3 size: 18 residues. The germline V gene has CDR1 SEHNR and CDR2 FQNEAQ (reference sequence). CDR3 sequence (DNA): TGTGCCAGCAGCGCAATATATCGCCATGCGTACGGGGGCGGGGAGCTGTTTTTT. Encoded protein: CASSAIYRHAYGGGELFF. Combining the CDR3 with reference TRBV7-9 and TRBJ2-2 gives the whole variable domain DTGVSQNPRHKITKRGQNVTFRCDPISEHNRLYWYRQTLGQGPEFLTYFQNEAQLEKSRLLSDRFSAERPKGSFSTLEIQRTEQGDSAMYLCASSAIYRHAYGGGELFFGEGSRLTVL.

V is TRBV20-1 and J is TRBJ2-2, with TRBD2 matching over 8 bases. Trimming cost V 3 bases and J 3 bases; bases outside gene matches: 6. CDR1 and CDR2 (germline): DFQATT, SNEGSKA (reference sequence). There are 15 residues in the CDR3. CDR3 protein: CSASPPSGYTGELFF. CDR3 coding DNA: TGCAGTGCTAGTCCGCCTAGCGGGTACACCGGGGAGCTGTTTTTT.

This clone was counted many times. The rearrangement joins TRBV7-9 to TRBJ2-7, with 7 bases matching TRBD2. Germline CDR1 and CDR2: SEHNR and FQNEAQ (reference sequence). The ends lost 0 bases at V and 1 base at J; junction bases unmatched: 6. The CDR3 is 16 amino acids. The CDR3 DNA follows: TGTGCCAGCAGCTTAGCGGGAGGGCCTTTATCCTACGAGCAGTACTTC. Translating gives CASSLAGGPLSYEQYF.

The V and J genes are TRBV5-1 and TRBJ2-3; D is perhaps TRBD2 (6 bases). Trimming cost V 2 bases and J 1 base, with 8 bases left between them. There are 14 residues in the CDR3. The germline gives CDR1 SGHRS, CDR2 YFSETQ. In DNA, the CDR3 is TGCGCCAGCAGCTTCCAGCGGGGCACAGATACGCAGTATTTT. Its protein is CASSFQRGTDTQYF.

This clone occurred a few times. J is TRBJ1-6 and V is TRBV2, with 7 positions matching TRBD1. This CDR3 has 14 residues. From germline, CDR1 is SNHLY and CDR2 FYNNEI. For the CDR3, the DNA is TGTGTCTCGAAGGGGGCCGGGGTTTATTCACCCCTCCACTTT. The encoded protein is CVSKGAGVYSPLHF.

V is TRBV3-1 (or the pseudogene TRBV3-2) and J is TRBJ2-1, with D perhaps matching TRBD2 (7 bases). CDR1 is LGHDT and CDR2 is YNNKEL in the germline V gene (reference sequence). The CDR3 contains 16 residues. V was cut by 1 base and J by 3 bases, with 13 bases left in between. DNA for the CDR3: TGTGCCAGCAGCCAAGGCAGGGGCGGGGGCTACAATGAGCAGTTCTTC. Protein: CASSQGRGGGYNEQFF.

This chain uses TRBV11-2 with TRBJ2-1; D is uncertain. This CDR3 contains 13 residues. Looked up from germline, CDR1 is SGHAT and CDR2 is FQNNGV. V shed 8 bases and J shed 9 bases, with 17 bases lying between them. CDR3 DNA: TGTGCCAGCGGGTCTGGCAGGTCTGGTGAGCAGTTCTTC. Translating gives CASGSGRSGEQFF.

V is TRBV9 and J is TRBJ1-1; D gene ambiguous. The germline V gene encodes CDR1 SGDLS and CDR2 YYNGEE. The ends were cut back, 6 bases at V and 5 bases at J, with 14 bases in the middle. The length of the CDR3 is 13 residues. CDR3 DNA: TGTGCCAGCAAACCGCTGCGGGGAACTGAAGCTTTCTTT. Its translation: CASKPLRGTEAFF.

This clone was seen only once. The V gene is TRBV30, the J gene TRBJ2-3; D unclear. This CDR3 spans 12 amino acids. Germline V gene lookup returns CDR1 GTSNPN and CDR2 SVGIG (reference sequence). Trimming cost V 1 base and J 4 bases, with 6 bases left between them. CDR3 sequence (DNA): TGTGCCTGGAGTGCAATCCCAGATACGCAGTATTTT. Protein product: CAWSAIPDTQYF.

The rearrangement joins TRBV6-5 to TRBJ2-2; the D gene is possibly TRBD2 (7 bases). The CDR3 is made up of 14 amino acids. The germline gives CDR1 MNHEY, CDR2 SVGAGI. Trimming left V 7 bases short and J 3 bases short, with 12 bases between. CDR3 DNA sequence: TGTGCCAGCAATATAGGGGGGGACACCGGGGAGCTGTTTTTT. Amino acids: CASNIGGDTGELFF.

The chain couples TRBV5-1 to TRBJ2-3, with TRBD2 identical over 11 bases. CDR1 is SGHRS, CDR2 YFSETQ, per germline. CDR3 length: 16 residues. The ends lost 2 bases at V and 2 bases at J; junction bases unmatched: 4. The CDR3 is CASSLTLAGATDTQYF. DNA of the CDR3: TGCGCCAGCAGCTTAACACTAGCGGGGGCCACAGATACGCAGTATTTT.

This chain uses TRBV2 with TRBJ1-2; 8 positions agree with TRBD1. Germline V gene data show CDR1 as SNHLY and CDR2 as FYNNEI. J gave up 6 bases and V 4 bases, and 4 bases lay outside the gene matches. This CDR3 spans 13 amino acids. DNA for the CDR3: TGTGCCAGCAGTGTTCGACAGGGGAATGGCTACACCTTC. Its translation is CASSVRQGNGYTF.

The V call is TRBV19, the J call TRBJ2-3, with 7 bases that match TRBD2. Per germline, CDR1 LNHDA and CDR2 SQIVND (reference sequence). This CDR3 region has 14 residues. V lost 5 bases to trimming and J lost 2 bases; unmatched junction nucleotides: 4. Here the CDR3 reads CASSLSGNTDTQYF. In DNA form, the CDR3 reads TGTGCCAGTAGTTTAAGCGGGAACACAGATACGCAGTATTTT. Full variable domain (remainder filled in from reference TRBV19 and TRBJ2-3): DGGITQSPKYLFRKEGQNVTLSCEQNLNHDAMYWYRQDPGQGLRLIYYSQIVNDFQKGDIAEGYSVSREKKESFPLTVTSAQKNPTAFYLCASSLSGNTDTQYFGPGTRLTVL.

The chain joins TRBV27 to TRBJ2-3, with a possible D match to TRBD1 (5 bases). V dropped 5 bases and J dropped 0 bases, with 15 bases sitting between them. The CDR3 has 16 amino acids. Germline-derived CDR1 and CDR2 are MNHEY and SMNVEV (reference sequence). The CDR3 here is CASSGETGASTDTQYF. In DNA form, the CDR3 reads TGTGCCAGCAGTGGGGAAACAGGAGCTAGCACAGATACGCAGTATTTT.

The gene calls are TRBV28 and TRBJ2-1; 11 bases match TRBD2. Germline-derived CDR1 and CDR2 are MDHEN and SYDVKM. Trimming at V came to 5 bases and at J to 6 bases, leaving 6 bases not matched to a gene. The CDR3 is made up of 15 amino acids. DNA of the CDR3: TGTGCCAGCAGTCCGACTAGCGGGATCCCCAATGAGCAGTTCTTC. Its protein product is CASSPTSGIPNEQFF.

This rearrangement joins TRBV27 to TRBJ2-3; tentative D call: TRBD2 (6 bases). The CDR3 loop spans 13 amino acids. CDR1 and CDR2 from the germline V gene are MNHEY and SMNVEV (reference sequence). V shed 11 bases and J shed 0 bases, with 12 bases lying between them. The CDR3 nucleotides read TGTGCCGGCGGGGAGCCTAGCACAGATACGCAGTATTTT. Protein product: CAGGEPSTDTQYF.

This rearrangement joins TRBV10-3 to TRBJ2-3; 7 nucleotides line up with TRBD1. The length of the CDR3 is 14 residues. Germline V lookup: CDR1 ENHRY, CDR2 SYGVKD. V gave up 10 bases and J gave up 1 base; unmatched junction bases: 8. The CDR3 DNA reads as TGTGCCACCACAGGGGCGATCGGCACAGATACGCAGTATTTT. Protein product: CATTGAIGTDTQYF.

The rearrangement joins TRBV7-2 to TRBJ2-5; D unclear. Germline values: CDR1 SGHTA, CDR2 FQGNSA. V lost 3 bases to trimming and J lost 4 bases, with 3 bases between them. The CDR3 is 11 amino acids. CDR3 residues: CASSFRETQYF. CDR3 sequence (DNA): TGTGCCAGCAGCTTCCGAGAGACCCAGTACTTC.

This clone was seen just once. The CDR3 loop is CASSSDIPRGWGTYNEQFF. CDR3 sequence (DNA): TGTGCCAGCAGTTCGGACATCCCAAGGGGGTGGGGAACCTACAATGAGCAGTTCTTC. The V gene is TRBV27, the J gene TRBJ2-1; D perhaps matches TRBD1 (6 bases). Per the germline V gene, CDR1 is MNHEY and CDR2 is SMNVEV (reference sequence). This CDR3 region has 19 residues. The germline V and J ends were trimmed by 4 bases and 2 bases, with 24 bases remaining between them.

This sequence joins TRBV13 and TRBJ2-7; D gene unclear. CDR3 size: 16 residues. Trimming cost V 4 bases and J 0 bases, with 16 bases left between them. The germline gives CDR1 PRHDT, CDR2 FYEKMQ (reference sequence). CDR3: CASSCPPNWSSYEQYF. The DNA of the CDR3 is TGTGCCAGCAGCTGCCCTCCGAATTGGAGCTCCTACGAGCAGTACTTC.

The chain employs TRBV6-5 and TRBJ2-7, with 7 bases fitting TRBD2. This CDR3 spans 15 amino acids. With 0 bases clipped from V and 3 bases from J, the junction kept 5 bases outside the gene matches. From germline, CDR1 is MNHEY and CDR2 SVGAGI. CDR3 sequence: CASSYSGGKSYEQYF. DNA for the CDR3: TGTGCCAGCAGTTACTCGGGAGGGAAGAGCTACGAGCAGTACTTC.

The V and J genes are TRBV7-2 and TRBJ2-1; TRBD2 agrees at 10 bases. The CDR3 spans 14 residues. The germline V gene has CDR1 SGHTA and CDR2 FQGNSA. Trimming took 0 bases from V and 10 from J; bases not matched to a gene: 3. CDR3: CASSLASSGGEQFF. The CDR3 DNA is TGTGCCAGCAGCTTAGCTTCTAGCGGGGGAGAGCAGTTCTTC.

The rearrangement uses TRBV28 and TRBJ2-4; TRBD2 might be the D (6 bases). The CDR3 loop spans 13 amino acids. Germline CDR1 and CDR2: MDHEN and SYDVKM. The V end was cut by 7 bases, the J end by 5 bases, with 12 bases between. CDR3 bases: TGTGCCAGCATGGAGGGGTCGGAAAACATTCAGTACTTC. This translates into CASMEGSENIQYF.

The chain joins TRBV5-1 to TRBJ2-1, with D tentatively TRBD2 (5 bases). Germline V gene sequence: CDR1 SGHRS, CDR2 YFSETQ. Trimming left V 5 bases short and J 5 bases short, with 11 bases between. The CDR3 is 13 amino acids. CDR3 DNA sequence: TGCGCCAGCAGTACGGACGGGGACAATGAGCAGTTCTTC. Protein product: CASSTDGDNEQFF.

CDR3 region: CASSQALVPTYEQYF. The CDR3 DNA reads TGTGCCAGCAGCCAAGCGCTGGTGCCAACATACGAGCAGTACTTC. The V call is TRBV3-1 (or the pseudogene TRBV3-2), the J call TRBJ2-7; D is uncertain. Germline assignment: CDR1 LGHDT and CDR2 YNNKEL (reference sequence). The CDR3 is 15 residues long. Between the trimmed V and J ends, which lost 1 base and 4 bases, there was a span of 14 bases.

The V gene is TRBV4-1, the J gene TRBJ2-1; the match to TRBD1 covers 10 bases. Trimming at V came to 4 bases and at J to 4 bases, leaving 4 bases not matched to a gene. CDR1 MGHRA and CDR2 YSYEKL come from the germline V gene. This CDR3 spans 15 amino acids. The CDR3 spells CASSPTDRGYNEQFF. CDR3 nucleotides: TGCGCCAGCAGCCCTACGGACAGGGGGTACAATGAGCAGTTCTTC.